This T cell receptor (beta chain) was captured in a study of radiotherapy plus CTLA-4 blockade in lung cancer. Clones were sequenced by immunoSEQ multiplex PCR, and TCRdb holds only the in-frame ones, with some missing. The sample shows tens of thousands of clones, 83% of them seen only once. In germline, CDR1 is SGHRS, CDR2 YFSETQ. The CDR3 totals 13 residues. Trimming stripped 0 bases from V and 3 bases from J, with 6 bases between. This chain links TRBV5-1 with TRBJ2-5; D possibly corresponds to TRBD1 (6 bases). This sample comprised peripheral blood, obtained from a patient treated with radiotherapy plus ipilimumab. The clonotype comes from a human donor with non-small cell lung cancer who had stable disease on radiotherapy plus ipilimumab. The CDR3 region has the DNA TGCGCCAGCAGCTTGGACAGGGAAGAGACCCAGTACTTC. Protein product: CASSLDREETQYF.